The text below deals with one T cell receptor (beta chain). Its antigen is unknown. The CDR3 sequence is 16 residues long. Trimming took off 0 bases at V and 5 bases at J, with 16 bases between the two ends. In germline, CDR1 is LGHNA, CDR2 YNFKEQ. The data originate from a study of T-cell memory formation after mild COVID-19. Study observations and caveats: Later expanders leaned toward CD4+, whereas clones contracting from day 15 to 85 were balanced CD4/CD8.

Each CDR3 protein is one row after TCRdb ran MiXCR on the 5' RACE reads. The sample contains 300,000 to 350,000 distinct CDR3 sequences, about an eighth of which appear only once. What was sequenced was PBMCs or a T cell subset sorted from them (not recorded which). This chain connects TRBV4-2 to TRBJ2-5, with D perhaps being TRBD1 or TRBD2 (5 bases each). The source is a man between 18 and 35 years old who had mild COVID-19 (a few samples of this study predate the infection). Cell type and time point are not known. CDR3 sequence: CASSQENRDPRETQYF. DNA of the CDR3: TGTGCCAGCAGCCAAGAAAACCGGGACCCGAGGGAGACCCAGTACTTC.